One sample yielded the 15 T cell receptor beta chains listed below, sequenced in a study of T cells in Graves' hyperthyroidism and ophthalmopathy. The CDR3 regions of TCR beta were amplified from RNA transcripts. HTBI primers were the set used in a first-round RT-PCR of the TCR CDR3. TCRdb re-called the multiplex PCR reads through MiXCR, storing one row per CDR3 protein. The sample has under 800,000 distinct CDR3 sequences; 14% are singletons. The sequenced material came from blood. These receptor sequences come from a young woman with Graves' hyperthyroidism.

There are many counts of this clonotype. Here the CDR3 DNA reads TGTGCCAGCAGCCCCCCTCCAGGATCGCAAGAGACCCAGTACTTC. This gives the protein CASSPPPGSQETQYF. This chain uses TRBV7-9 with TRBJ2-5; D unclear. Germline V lookup: CDR1 SEHNR, CDR2 FQNEAQ (reference sequence). The length of the CDR3 is 15 residues. With 5 bases removed from V and 2 bases from J, the gap between germline ends came to 15 bases.

This clonotype was counted many times. This sequence joins TRBV5-1 and TRBJ1-1, with D unclear. The CDR3 spans 14 residues. Germline CDR1 is SGHRS and CDR2 is YFSETQ. V was clipped by 0 bases and J by 5 bases, with 11 bases between them. The CDR3 spells CASSLAMSRTEAFF. The CDR3 nucleotides are TGCGCCAGCAGCTTGGCAATGTCCAGGACTGAAGCTTTCTTT.

The V and J genes are TRBV4-1 and TRBJ2-3; D gene unclear. Germline lookup yields CDR1 MGHRA and CDR2 YSYEKL. The CDR3 totals 16 residues. Deletions cut 1 base from V and 0 bases from J, with 11 bases between. CDR3 sequence reads: CASSQAGSPSTDTQYF. The DNA of the CDR3 is TGCGCCAGCAGCCAAGCTGGCAGCCCTAGCACAGATACGCAGTATTTT.

This clonotype was detected once. The V gene is TRBV10-3, the J gene TRBJ2-5; D perhaps matches TRBD1 (6 bases). CDR1 and CDR2 from the germline V gene are ENHRY and SYGVKD. CDR3 length: 16 residues. The V gene lost 3 bases and the J gene lost 5 bases, with 19 bases spanning the gap. The CDR3 sequence: CAISELQGRGSETQYF. The CDR3 bases are TGTGCCATCAGTGAATTACAGGGTCGAGGGTCGGAGACCCAGTACTTC.

The chain carries TRBV3-1 and TRBJ1-4, with 8 positions matching TRBD1. V dropped 8 bases and J dropped 6; count of bases not matched to a gene: 5. Germline values: CDR1 LGHDT, CDR2 YNNKEL (reference sequence). The CDR3 has 13 residues. CDR3 loop: CASQDRGYEKLFF. The DNA of the CDR3 is TGTGCCAGCCAAGACAGGGGATATGAAAAACTGTTTTTT.

Of note for this clonotype: Given a much more abundant clone one base away, this may be a read error. The chain joins TRBV20-1 to TRBJ2-7; D gene uncertain. The J call may be in error: the DNA end matches TRBJ2-1 better. Germline loops: CDR1 DFQATT, CDR2 SNEGSKA (reference sequence). The CDR3 has 11 amino acids. CDR3 sequence: CSAMQPYEQFF. CDR3 DNA: TGCAGTGCGATGCAACCCTACGAGCAGTTCTTC.

This chain joins TRBV7-2 and TRBJ2-7, with TRBD2 matching over 11 bases. The CDR3 covers 16 residues. Germline lookup yields CDR1 SGHTA and CDR2 FQGNSA. With 2 bases clipped from V and 5 bases from J, the junction kept 8 bases outside the gene matches. Here the CDR3 reads CASSLWGLAATHEQYF. The CDR3 DNA reads as TGTGCCAGCAGCTTATGGGGACTAGCGGCCACCCACGAGCAGTACTTC.

This clonotype was observed many times. V and J are TRBV28 and TRBJ2-1; 7 bases map to TRBD2. V shed 3 bases, J shed 3 bases, and the junction held 5 bases outside the gene matches. In germline, CDR1 is MDHEN, CDR2 SYDVKM. This CDR3 has 15 residues. CDR3 loop: CASSFERDFYNEQFF. The CDR3 DNA is TGTGCCAGCAGTTTTGAGCGGGATTTCTACAATGAGCAGTTCTTC.

In its sample, this clonotype was seen many times. The V gene is TRBV3-1, the J gene TRBJ1-6; no clear D gene. The germline V gene has CDR1 LGHDT and CDR2 YNNKEL (reference sequence). CDR3 length: 16 residues. Trimming stripped 1 base from V and 6 bases from J, with 13 bases between. CDR3 sequence reads: CASSQVPPWGNSPLHF. CDR3 DNA: TGTGCCAGCAGCCAAGTTCCACCCTGGGGTAATTCACCCCTCCACTTT.

This clonotype was counted many times. The genes are TRBV12-3 or TRBV12-4 and TRBJ1-5, with 7 bases matching TRBD1. The ends lost 5 bases at V and 7 bases at J; junction bases unmatched: 11. This CDR3 spans 15 amino acids. The CDR3 bases are TGTGCCAGCAGTCTTGCCGACAGGGTAGGACAGCCCCAGCATTTT. As protein: CASSLADRVGQPQHF.

This clonotype showed up many times. The V gene is TRBV27, the J gene TRBJ2-2, with D unclear. V was cut by 6 bases and J by 4 bases, with 3 bases left in between. The CDR3 is 11 residues long. Looked up from germline, CDR1 is MNHEY and CDR2 is SMNVEV (reference sequence). The CDR3, as DNA: TGTGCCAGCAGAACCACCGGGGAGCTGTTTTTT. Translated, it gives CASRTTGELFF.

This clonotype occurred many times. The chain couples TRBV7-9 to TRBJ2-1, with D possibly being TRBD1 (6 bases). CDR1 and CDR2 from the germline V gene are SEHNR and FQNEAQ (reference sequence). The length of the CDR3 is 17 residues. V lost 1 base to trimming and J lost 2 bases, with 15 bases between them. The CDR3 region is CASSLVGQGSTYNEQFF. The CDR3 DNA follows: TGTGCCAGCAGCTTAGTGGGCCAGGGGTCTACCTACAATGAGCAGTTCTTC.

The chain employs TRBV12-3 or TRBV12-4 and TRBJ2-1; no definite D call. CDR3 size: 16 residues. The ends were cut back, 2 bases at V and 2 bases at J, with 13 bases in the middle. The CDR3 DNA is TGTGCCAGCAGTTTAATGCGCGCAGAGCCCTACAATGAGCAGTTCTTC. Translation gives CASSLMRAEPYNEQFF.

This clonotype was recorded many times. CDR3 in amino acids: CASSFGNRDTQYF. The CDR3 DNA follows: TGTGCCAGCAGCTTCGGCAACCGGGATACGCAGTATTTT. V is TRBV7-3 and J is TRBJ2-3; no reliable D call. Germline V gene sequence: CDR1 SGHTA, CDR2 FQGTGA. CDR3 length: 13 amino acids. V lost 3 bases, J lost 6 bases, and 10 bases lay in between.

About this clonotype itself: A much larger clone differs from this one at a single base, so this may be a read error. Since the CDR3 does not end with the conserved phenylalanine or tryptophan, this likely comes from a read error. The CDR3 bases are TGCAGTGCTAGAGGGACAGGGGGCCGAGGGAATTCACCCCTCCACTAT. It yields the protein CSARGTGGRGNSPLHY. The genes are TRBV20-1 and TRBJ1-6, with 11 bases aligning to TRBD1. The CDR3 runs to 16 residues. With V trimmed by 1 base and J by 7 bases, 6 bases remained unmatched. The germline gives CDR1 DFQATT, CDR2 SNEGSKA (reference sequence).